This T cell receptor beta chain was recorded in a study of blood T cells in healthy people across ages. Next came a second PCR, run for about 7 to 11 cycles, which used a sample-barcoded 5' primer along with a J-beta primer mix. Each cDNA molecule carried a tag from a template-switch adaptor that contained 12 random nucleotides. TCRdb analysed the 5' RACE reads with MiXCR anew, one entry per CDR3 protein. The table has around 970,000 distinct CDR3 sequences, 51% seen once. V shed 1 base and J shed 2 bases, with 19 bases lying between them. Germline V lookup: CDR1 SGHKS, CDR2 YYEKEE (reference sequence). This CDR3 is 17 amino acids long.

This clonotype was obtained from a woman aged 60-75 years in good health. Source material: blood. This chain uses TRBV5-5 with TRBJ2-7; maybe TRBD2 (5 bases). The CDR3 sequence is CASSLSSRASRAYEQYF. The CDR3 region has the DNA TGTGCCAGCAGCTTGAGCTCACGGGCTAGCAGAGCCTACGAGCAGTACTTC.